This T cell receptor beta chain originates from a study of T-cell reconstitution after alpha-beta-depleted transplantation in children. It was with unique molecular identifiers that the TCRbeta library was prepared. TCRdb re-called the PCR reads with MiXCR, one entry per CDR3 protein. The table lists approximately 520,000 distinct CDR3 sequences, about 31% of them singletons, with 2% to 2.5% in the top ten. This clonotype appeared a few times. The TCR was taken from a human donor who donated a stem cell graft to a child with aplastic anemia. The sequences come from PBMCs from the stem cell graft donor, collected from the stem cell graft.

CDR3 region: CASLPWTGDISEQFF. Here the CDR3 DNA reads TGTGCCAGCCTTCCTTGGACAGGGGATATATCTGAGCAGTTCTTC. The V and J genes are TRBV25-1 and TRBJ2-1; TRBD1 matches at 9 bases. J lost 9 bases, V lost 8 bases, and 14 bases had no gene match. The CDR3 contains 15 residues. Germline loops: CDR1 MGHDK, CDR2 SYGVNS.